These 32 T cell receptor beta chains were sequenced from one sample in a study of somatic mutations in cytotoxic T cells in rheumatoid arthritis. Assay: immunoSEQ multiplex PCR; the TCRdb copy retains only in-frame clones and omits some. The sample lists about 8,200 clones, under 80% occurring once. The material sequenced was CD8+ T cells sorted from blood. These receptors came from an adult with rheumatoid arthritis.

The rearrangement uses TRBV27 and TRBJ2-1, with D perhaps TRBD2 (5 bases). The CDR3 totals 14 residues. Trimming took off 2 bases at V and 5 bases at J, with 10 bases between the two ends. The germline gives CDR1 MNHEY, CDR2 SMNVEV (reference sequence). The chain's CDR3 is CASSLNPGDNEQFF. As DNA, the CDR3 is TGTGCCAGCAGTTTAAATCCCGGGGACAATGAGCAGTTCTTC.

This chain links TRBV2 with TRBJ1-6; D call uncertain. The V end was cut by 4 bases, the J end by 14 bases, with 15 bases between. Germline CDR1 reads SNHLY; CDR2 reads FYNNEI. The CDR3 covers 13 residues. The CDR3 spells CASSVYGLLSLHF. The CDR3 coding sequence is TGTGCCAGCAGTGTTTACGGACTTCTTTCCCTCCACTTT.

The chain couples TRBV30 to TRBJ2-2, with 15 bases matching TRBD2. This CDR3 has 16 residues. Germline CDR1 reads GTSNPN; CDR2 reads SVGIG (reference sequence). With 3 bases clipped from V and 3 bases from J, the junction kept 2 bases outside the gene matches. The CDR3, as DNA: TGTGCCTGGAGAGGACTAGCGGGGGGGTACACCGGGGAGCTGTTTTTT. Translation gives CAWRGLAGGYTGELFF.

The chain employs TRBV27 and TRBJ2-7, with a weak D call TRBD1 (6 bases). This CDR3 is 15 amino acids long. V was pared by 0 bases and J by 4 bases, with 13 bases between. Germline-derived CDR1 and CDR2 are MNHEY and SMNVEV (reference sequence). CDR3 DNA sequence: TGTGCCAGCAGTTTATCATGGCAGGGGATTTACGAGCAGTACTTC. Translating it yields CASSLSWQGIYEQYF.

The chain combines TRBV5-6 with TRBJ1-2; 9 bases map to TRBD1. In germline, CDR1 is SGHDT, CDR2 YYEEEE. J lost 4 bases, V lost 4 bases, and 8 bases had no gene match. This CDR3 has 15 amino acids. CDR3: CASSTTGTGTYGYTF. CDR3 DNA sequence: TGTGCCAGCAGCACCACCGGGACAGGGACCTATGGCTACACCTTC. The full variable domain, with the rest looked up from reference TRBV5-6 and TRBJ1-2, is DAGVTQSPTHLIKTRGQQVTLRCSPKSGHDTVSWYQQALGQGPQFIFQYYEEEERQRGNFPDRFSGHQFPNYSSELNVNALLLGDSALYLCASSTTGTGTYGYTFGSGTRLTVV.

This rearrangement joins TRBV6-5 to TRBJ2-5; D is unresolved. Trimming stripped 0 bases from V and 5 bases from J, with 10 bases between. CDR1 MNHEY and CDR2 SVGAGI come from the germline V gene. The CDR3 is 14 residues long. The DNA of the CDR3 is TGTGCCAGCAGTTACTCTCCTAGATGGGAGACCCAGTACTTC. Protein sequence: CASSYSPRWETQYF.

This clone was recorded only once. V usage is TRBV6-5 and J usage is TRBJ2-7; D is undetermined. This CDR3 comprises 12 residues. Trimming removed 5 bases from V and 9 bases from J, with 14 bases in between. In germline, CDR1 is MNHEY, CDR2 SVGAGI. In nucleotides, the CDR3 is TGTGCCAGCAGTCCGGATGGTGCTACGCAGTACTTC. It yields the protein CASSPDGATQYF.

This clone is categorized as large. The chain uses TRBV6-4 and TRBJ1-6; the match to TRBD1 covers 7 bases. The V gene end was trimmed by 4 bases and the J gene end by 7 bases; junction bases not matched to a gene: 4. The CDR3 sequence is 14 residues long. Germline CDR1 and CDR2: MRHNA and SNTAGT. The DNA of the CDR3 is TGTGCCAGCAGTGCCGGGACAGAGAATTCACCCCTCCACTTT. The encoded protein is CASSAGTENSPLHF.

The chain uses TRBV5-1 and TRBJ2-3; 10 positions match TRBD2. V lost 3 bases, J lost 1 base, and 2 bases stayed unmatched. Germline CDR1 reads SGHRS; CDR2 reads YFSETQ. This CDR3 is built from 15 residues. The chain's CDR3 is CASSWGTSGTDTQYF. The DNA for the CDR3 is TGCGCCAGCAGCTGGGGGACTAGCGGCACAGATACGCAGTATTTT. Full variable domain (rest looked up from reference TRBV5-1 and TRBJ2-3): KAGVTQTPRYLIKTRGQQVTLSCSPISGHRSVSWYQQTPGQGLQFLFEYFSETQRNKGNFPGRFSGRQFSNSRSEMNVSTLELGDSALYLCASSWGTSGTDTQYFGPGTRLTVL.

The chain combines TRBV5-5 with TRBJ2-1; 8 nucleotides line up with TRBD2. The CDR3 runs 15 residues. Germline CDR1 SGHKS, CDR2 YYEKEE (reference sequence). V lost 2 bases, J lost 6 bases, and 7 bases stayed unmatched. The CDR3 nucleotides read TGTGCCAGCAGCTTACGGGGGGGAGGAGGCAATGAGCAGTTCTTC. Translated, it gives CASSLRGGGGNEQFF.

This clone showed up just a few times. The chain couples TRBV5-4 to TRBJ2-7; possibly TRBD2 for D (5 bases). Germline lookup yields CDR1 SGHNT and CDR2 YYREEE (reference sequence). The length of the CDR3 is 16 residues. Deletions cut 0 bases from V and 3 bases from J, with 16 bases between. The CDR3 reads CASSLAPGLGIYEQYF. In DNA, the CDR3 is TGTGCCAGCAGCTTGGCGCCGGGATTGGGGATCTACGAGCAGTACTTC.

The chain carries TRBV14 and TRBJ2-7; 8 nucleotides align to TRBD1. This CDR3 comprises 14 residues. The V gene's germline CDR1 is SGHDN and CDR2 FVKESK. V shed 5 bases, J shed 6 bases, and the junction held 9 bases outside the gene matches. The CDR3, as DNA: TGTGCCAGCAGCTGGACAGGGAGATTAGGCGAGCAGTACTTC. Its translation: CASSWTGRLGEQYF.

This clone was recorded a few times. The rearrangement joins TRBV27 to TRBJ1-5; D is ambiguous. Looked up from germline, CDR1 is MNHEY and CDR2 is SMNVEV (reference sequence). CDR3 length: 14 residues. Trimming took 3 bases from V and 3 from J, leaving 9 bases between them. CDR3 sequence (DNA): TGTGCCAGCAGTTTCTTCGGTCCCAATCAGCCCCAGCATTTT. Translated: CASSFFGPNQPQHF.

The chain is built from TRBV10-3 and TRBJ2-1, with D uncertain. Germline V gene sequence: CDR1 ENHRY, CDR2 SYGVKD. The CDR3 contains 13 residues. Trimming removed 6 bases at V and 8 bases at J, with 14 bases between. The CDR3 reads CAISDAFEDEQFF. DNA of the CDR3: TGTGCCATCAGCGACGCGTTTGAAGATGAGCAGTTCTTC.

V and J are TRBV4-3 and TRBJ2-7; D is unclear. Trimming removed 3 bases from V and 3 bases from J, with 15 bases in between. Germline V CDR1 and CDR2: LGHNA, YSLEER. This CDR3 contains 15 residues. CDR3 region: CASSQSLGPVYEQYF. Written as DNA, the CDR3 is TGCGCCAGCAGCCAGTCCTTAGGGCCAGTCTACGAGCAGTACTTC.

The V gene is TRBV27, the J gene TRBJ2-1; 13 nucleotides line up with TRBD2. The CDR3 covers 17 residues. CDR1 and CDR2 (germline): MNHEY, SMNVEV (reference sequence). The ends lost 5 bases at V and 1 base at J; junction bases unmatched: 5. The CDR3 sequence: CASSPETSGRSYNEQFF. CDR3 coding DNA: TGTGCCAGCAGTCCTGAGACTAGCGGGAGGTCCTACAATGAGCAGTTCTTC.

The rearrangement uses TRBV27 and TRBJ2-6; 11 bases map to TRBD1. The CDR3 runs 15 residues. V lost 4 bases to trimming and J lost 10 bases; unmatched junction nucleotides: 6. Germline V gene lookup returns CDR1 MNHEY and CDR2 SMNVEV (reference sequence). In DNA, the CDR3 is TGTGCCAGCAGTTCGCCGGGACAGGGGGGTAACGTCCTGACTTTC. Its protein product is CASSSPGQGGNVLTF. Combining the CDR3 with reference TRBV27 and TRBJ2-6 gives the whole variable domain EAQVTQNPRYLITVTGKKLTVTCSQNMNHEYMSWYRQDPGLGLRQIYYSMNVEVTDKGDVPEGYKVSRKEKRNFPLILESPSPNQTSLYFCASSSPGQGGNVLTFGAGSRLTVL.

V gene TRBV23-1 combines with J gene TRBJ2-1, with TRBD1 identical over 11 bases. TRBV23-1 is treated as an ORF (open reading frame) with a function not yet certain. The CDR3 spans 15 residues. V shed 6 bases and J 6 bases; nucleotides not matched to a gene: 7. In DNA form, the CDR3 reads TGCGCCAGCAGCCAGGGACAGGGGGACCTCAATGAGCAGTTCTTC. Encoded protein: CASSQGQGDLNEQFF.

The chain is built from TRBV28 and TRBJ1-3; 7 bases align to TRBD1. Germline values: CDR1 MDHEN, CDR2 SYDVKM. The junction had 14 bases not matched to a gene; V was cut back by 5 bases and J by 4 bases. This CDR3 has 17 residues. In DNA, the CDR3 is TGTGCCAGCAGTCTCCCTTCGCAGGGGGTGAGAGGAAACACCATATATTTT. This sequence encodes CASSLPSQGVRGNTIYF.

This CDR3 reads CASSVARGAGNEQFF. CDR3 DNA sequence: TGTGCCAGCAGCGTAGCCAGGGGGGCGGGGAATGAGCAGTTCTTC. The chain carries TRBV9 and TRBJ2-1; maybe TRBD1 (7 bases). V lost 0 bases, J lost 7 bases, and 14 bases lay in between. In germline, CDR1 is SGDLS, CDR2 YYNGEE. The CDR3 is made up of 15 amino acids.

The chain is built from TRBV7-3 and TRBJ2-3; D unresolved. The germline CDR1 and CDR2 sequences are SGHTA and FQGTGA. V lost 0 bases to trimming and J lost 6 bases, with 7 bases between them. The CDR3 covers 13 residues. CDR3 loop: CASSLTTGDTQYF. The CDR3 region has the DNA TGTGCCAGCAGCTTAACGACCGGGGATACGCAGTATTTT.

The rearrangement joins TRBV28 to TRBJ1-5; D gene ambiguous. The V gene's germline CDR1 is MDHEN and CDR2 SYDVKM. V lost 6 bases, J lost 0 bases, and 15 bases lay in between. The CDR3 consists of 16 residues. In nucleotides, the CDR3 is TGTGCCAGCAGCCGCTCCGGAAGCTATAGCAATCAGCCCCAGCATTTT. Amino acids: CASSRSGSYSNQPQHF.

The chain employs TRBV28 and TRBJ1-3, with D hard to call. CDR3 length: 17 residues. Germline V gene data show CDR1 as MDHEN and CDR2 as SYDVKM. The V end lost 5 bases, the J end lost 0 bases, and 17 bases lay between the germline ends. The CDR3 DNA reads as TGTGCCAGCAGTACTTTCCTCGGACGGGTCTCTGGAAACACCATATATTTT. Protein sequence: CASSTFLGRVSGNTIYF. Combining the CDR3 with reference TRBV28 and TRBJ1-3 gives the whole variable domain DVKVTQSSRYLVKRTGEKVFLECVQDMDHENMFWYRQDPGLGLRLIYFSYDVKMKEKGDIPEGYSVSREKKERFSLILESASTNQTSMYLCASSTFLGRVSGNTIYFGEGSWLTVV.

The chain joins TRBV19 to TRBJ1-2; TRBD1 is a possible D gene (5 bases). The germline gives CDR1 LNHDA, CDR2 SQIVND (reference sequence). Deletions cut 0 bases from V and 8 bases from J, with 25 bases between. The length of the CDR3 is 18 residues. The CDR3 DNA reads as TGTGCCAGTAGTATAGATCCTTACCGGACAAGCGCTTCGCCGGGCTACACCTTC. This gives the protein CASSIDPYRTSASPGYTF.

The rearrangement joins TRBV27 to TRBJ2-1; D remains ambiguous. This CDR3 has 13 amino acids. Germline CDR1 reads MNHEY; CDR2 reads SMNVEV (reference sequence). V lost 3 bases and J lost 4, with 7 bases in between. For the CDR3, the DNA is TGTGCCAGCAGTTTTGGGGTTTACAATGAGCAGTTCTTC. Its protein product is CASSFGVYNEQFF.

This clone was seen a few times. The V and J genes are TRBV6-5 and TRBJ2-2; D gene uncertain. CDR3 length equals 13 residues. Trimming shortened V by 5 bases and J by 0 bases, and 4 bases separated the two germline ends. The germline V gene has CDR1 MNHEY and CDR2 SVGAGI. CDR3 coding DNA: TGTGCCAGCAGTAGTACGAACACCGGGGAGCTGTTTTTT. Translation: CASSSTNTGELFF.

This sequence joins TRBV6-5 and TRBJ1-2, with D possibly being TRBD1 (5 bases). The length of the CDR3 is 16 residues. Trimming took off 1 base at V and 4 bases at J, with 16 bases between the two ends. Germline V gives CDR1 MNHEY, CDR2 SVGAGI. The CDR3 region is CASSYYSGKGTYGYTF. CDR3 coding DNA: TGTGCCAGCAGTTACTACTCAGGGAAGGGGACCTATGGCTACACCTTC.

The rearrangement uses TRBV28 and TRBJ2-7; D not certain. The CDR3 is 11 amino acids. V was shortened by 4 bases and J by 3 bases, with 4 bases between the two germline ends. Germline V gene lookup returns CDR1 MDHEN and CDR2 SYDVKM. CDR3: CASSSLYEQYF. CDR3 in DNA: TGTGCCAGCAGTTCCCTCTACGAGCAGTACTTC.

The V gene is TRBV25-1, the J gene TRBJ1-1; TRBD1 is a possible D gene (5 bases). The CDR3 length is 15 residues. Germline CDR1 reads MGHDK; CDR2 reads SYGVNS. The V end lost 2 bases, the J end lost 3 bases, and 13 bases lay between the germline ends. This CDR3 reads CASSEIEEGHTEAFF. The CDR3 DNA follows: TGTGCCAGCAGTGAAATCGAGGAGGGGCACACTGAAGCTTTCTTT.

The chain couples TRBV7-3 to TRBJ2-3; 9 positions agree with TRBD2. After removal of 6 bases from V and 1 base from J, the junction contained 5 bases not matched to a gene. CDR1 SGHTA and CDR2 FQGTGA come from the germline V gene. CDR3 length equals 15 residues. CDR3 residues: CASRLTSGGTDTQYF. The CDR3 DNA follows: TGTGCCAGCAGACTGACTAGCGGAGGCACAGATACGCAGTATTTT.

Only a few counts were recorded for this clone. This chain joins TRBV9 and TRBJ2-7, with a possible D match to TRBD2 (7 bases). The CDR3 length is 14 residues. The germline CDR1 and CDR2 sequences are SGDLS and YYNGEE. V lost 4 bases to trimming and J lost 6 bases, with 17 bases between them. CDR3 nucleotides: TGTGCCAGCAGCCCTGGCCTCCGGGGGGCCGAGCAGTACTTC. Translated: CASSPGLRGAEQYF.

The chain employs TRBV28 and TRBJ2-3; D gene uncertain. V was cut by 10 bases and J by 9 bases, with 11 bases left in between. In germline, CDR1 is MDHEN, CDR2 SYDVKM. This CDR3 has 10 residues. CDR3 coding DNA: TGTGCCACCGCAAAACTAACGCAGTATTTT. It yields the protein CATAKLTQYF.